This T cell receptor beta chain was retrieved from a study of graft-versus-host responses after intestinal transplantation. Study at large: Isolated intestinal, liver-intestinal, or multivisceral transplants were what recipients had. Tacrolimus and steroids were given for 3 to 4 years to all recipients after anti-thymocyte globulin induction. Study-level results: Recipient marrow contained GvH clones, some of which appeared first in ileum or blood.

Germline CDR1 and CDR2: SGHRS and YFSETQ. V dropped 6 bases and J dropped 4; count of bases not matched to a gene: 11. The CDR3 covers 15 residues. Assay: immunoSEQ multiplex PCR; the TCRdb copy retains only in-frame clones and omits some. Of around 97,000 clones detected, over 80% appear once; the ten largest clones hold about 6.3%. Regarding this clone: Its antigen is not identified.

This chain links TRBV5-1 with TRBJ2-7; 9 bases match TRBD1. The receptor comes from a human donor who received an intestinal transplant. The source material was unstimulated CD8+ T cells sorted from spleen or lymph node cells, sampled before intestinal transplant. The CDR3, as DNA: TGCGCCAGCAAGGATGGGGACAGGGTACCGTACGAGCAGTACTTC. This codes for CASKDGDRVPYEQYF.